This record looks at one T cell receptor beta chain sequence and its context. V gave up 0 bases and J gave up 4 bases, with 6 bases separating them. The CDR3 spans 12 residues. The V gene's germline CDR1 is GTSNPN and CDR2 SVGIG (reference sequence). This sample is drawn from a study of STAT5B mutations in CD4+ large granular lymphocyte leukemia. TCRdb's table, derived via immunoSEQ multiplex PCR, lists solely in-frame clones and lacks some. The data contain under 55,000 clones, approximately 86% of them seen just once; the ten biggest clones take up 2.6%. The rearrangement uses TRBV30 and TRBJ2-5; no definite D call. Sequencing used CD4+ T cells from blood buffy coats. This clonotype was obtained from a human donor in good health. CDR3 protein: CAWSVMLETQYF. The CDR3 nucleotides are TGTGCCTGGAGTGTAATGTTAGAGACCCAGTACTTC.